Given below is one T cell receptor beta chain in context. This clonotype was observed a few times. Its antigen is unknown. Qualities for individual bases were not recorded, and no much larger clone is one base off. The library was obtained by 5' RACE. The reads were generated on an Illumina HiSeq 2500. A second about 7 to 12 cycle PCR used a sample-barcoded 5' primer and a J-beta primer mix. Each TCR beta cDNA molecule received a unique molecular identifier from a template-switch 5' adaptor carrying 12 random nucleotides. At least 2.5 million CDR3-containing paired-end reads were obtained from each sample. The Mint cDNA synthesis kit, primed by a TRBC-specific oligonucleotide, was used to synthesize first-strand cDNA from all RNA. Following uracil-DNA glycosylase treatment, all cDNA underwent a first 18-cycle PCR with the universal primers M1SS and BC2_uni_R. In the source study's methods: Normalization of each sample was performed by random selection of 1 million high-quality reads, each carrying a distinct molecular identifier. Instead of being binned into consensus sequences, reads that shared molecular identifiers were thrown out. MiTCR, run with a Q25 quality threshold and the strictest error-elimination algorithm, handled CDR3 identification, clonotype clustering and error correction. A nonparametric unseen species model using Euler transformation provided a lower-bound estimate of total TCR beta diversity. The public sequencing data were trimmed at Q25 with fastp and processed into clonotypes with MiXCR by TCRdb, which kept only in-frame beta chains. Each entry is one CDR3 protein sequence, shown with its most common DNA and genes. It is TCRdb's table, rather than the study itself, that gives the V and J calls and clone size. The sample table contains some 370,000 distinct CDR3 sequences; only one count was recorded for over 45% of them. Around 50% of the sample goes to the ten largest clones.

The record originates from a study of blood T cells in healthy people across ages (dated by TCRdb to the mid-2010s). Turning to the overall study: In model experiments, roughly one uniquely barcoded TCR beta cDNA molecule per two T cells was captured by template switching. To avoid experimental bias, donors of different ages were distributed randomly across sequencing lanes. Four age groups were formed from the donors: young (average approximately 15 years), middle-aged (approximately 39), aged (62) and long-lived (approximately 78). For two donors (one aged 18 to 29 and one aged 80 or older), the study analyzed two additional independent replicas of 1 million unique cDNA reads from the same blood draw. Age-related changes in TCR beta repertoire diversity were measured in the study by deep sequencing normalized with unique cDNA molecular identifiers. Overall results and qualifications from the work: Because the CMV infection status of the donors was unknown, age-related changes in expanded clonotypes may potentially have been confounded. Total diversity estimates from one million sequenced T cells were considered lower bounds and underestimates. Observed TCR beta diversity correlated strongly with the percentage of naive T cells measured by flow cytometry. Compared with the aged group, more naive CD4+ T cells, fewer expanded clones and increased TCR diversity were shown by the long-lived group, suggesting age selection. Observed TCR beta diversity per million T cells fell roughly linearly with age, and a significant reduction was already apparent by age around 39. Bulk unsorted PBMC profiling prevented conclusive comparison of naive and antigen-experienced compartments.

The CDR3 contains 13 residues, cysteine and phenylalanine counted. Only CDR3 DNA is held: 39 bases, read in frame from base 1. Trimming removed 4 bases from V and 0 bases from J, leaving 10 bases between the germline ends. In the germline V gene (reference sequence), CDR1 corresponds to DFQATT and CDR2 to SNEGSKA. Systemically healthy Caucasian individuals from Russia, around 39 in total and aged roughly 6 to 100 years, were included as donors. Each donor gave 8 to 10 milliliters of peripheral blood, collected into EDTA-treated Vacutainer tubes. PBMCs were isolated by Ficoll-Paque density-gradient centrifugation, with at least 6 million obtained per sample. Trizol reagent was used to extract total RNA from PBMCs, with at least 6 micrograms per sample. For every donor, an aliquot of PBMCs went through flow cytometry to measure the percentages of naive CD45RAhigh/CD27high T cells.

This TCR was recovered from a man between 60 and 75 years old in good health. The sequencing sample was made of blood. The sequence joins TRBV20-1 to TRBJ2-7, with TRBD1 tentatively as D gene (6 bases match). The nucleotides are TGCAGTGCTACCCGGGACAACTCCTACGAGCAGTACTTC. Translated, this gives CSATRDNSYEQYF.